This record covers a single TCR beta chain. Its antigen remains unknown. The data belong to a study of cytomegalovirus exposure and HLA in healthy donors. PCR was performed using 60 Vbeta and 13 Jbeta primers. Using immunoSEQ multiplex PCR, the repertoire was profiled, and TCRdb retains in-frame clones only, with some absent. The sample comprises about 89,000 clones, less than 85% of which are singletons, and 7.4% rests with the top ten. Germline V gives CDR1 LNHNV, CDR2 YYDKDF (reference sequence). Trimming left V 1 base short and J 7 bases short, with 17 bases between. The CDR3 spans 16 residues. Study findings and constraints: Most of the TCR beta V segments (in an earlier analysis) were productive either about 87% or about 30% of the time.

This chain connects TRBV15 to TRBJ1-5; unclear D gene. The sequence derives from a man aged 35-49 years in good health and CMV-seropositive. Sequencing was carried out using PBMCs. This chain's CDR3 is CATSRGPRASGQPQHF. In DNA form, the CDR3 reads TGTGCCACCAGCAGAGGTCCCCGGGCCTCGGGGCAGCCCCAGCATTTT.